The 9 T cell receptor beta chains in this list originate from one sample, sequenced in a study of T cell clusters in autoimmune cytopenias. One tube held mixed TRB-A and TRB-B primer pools for touch-down PCR. With the multiplex PCR reads reprocessed, TCRdb shows one record per CDR3 protein and no DNA. The clone table shows 5,000 to 6,500 distinct CDR3 sequences, with the ten largest holding approximately 19%. TRB was amplified from 250 ng of peripheral blood genomic DNA per sample. These data are also associated with another study on T cell repertoires in aging, cancer and after chemotherapy.

Sequencing was carried out using peripheral blood. The receptors shown here come from a human donor in good health.

Considering frequency, this clonotype is medium-sized. V and J are TRBV13 and TRBJ1-2; the TRBD1 assignment by TCRdb is unverifiable without DNA. Germline values: CDR1 PRHDT, CDR2 FYEKMQ (reference sequence). This CDR3 spans 14 amino acids. CDR3 sequence reads: CASSLGRGNYGYTF.

Considering frequency, this clonotype is medium-sized (0.01 to 0.1%). The genes are TRBV15 and TRBJ2-7; without DNA, the TCRdb call of TRBD2 cannot be checked. Germline CDR1 reads LNHNV; CDR2 reads YYDKDF (reference sequence). The CDR3 has 17 residues. CDR3 sequence reads: CATSRENTGLADYEQYF.

V gene TRBV18 combines with J gene TRBJ2-2; as DNA is missing, the TRBD1 call by TCRdb cannot be tested. There are 16 residues in the CDR3. In germline, CDR1 is KGHSH, CDR2 LQKENI. CDR3 loop: CASSPRGGSDTGELFF.

The chain joins TRBV15 to TRBJ2-6; TCRdb indicates TRBD2, and absent DNA this call remains unverified. CDR3 length equals 17 residues. From germline, CDR1 is LNHNV and CDR2 YYDKDF (reference sequence). CDR3 protein: CATSEGGQGSGANVLTF.

Considering frequency, this clonotype is medium-sized. V and J are TRBV6-1 and TRBJ1-4; without DNA, the TCRdb call of TRBD1 cannot be checked. Germline assignment: CDR1 MNHNS and CDR2 SASEGT. The CDR3 has 18 residues. The CDR3 sequence: CARPIKSGTGGTNEKLFF.

This clonotype is labeled medium-sized (0.01 to 0.1%) based on frequency. The V and J genes are TRBV7-4 and TRBJ2-1; TCRdb calls TRBD1, which cannot be checked without DNA. Per the germline V gene, CDR1 is SGHVT and CDR2 is SQSDAQ. CDR3 length: 15 residues. CDR3 residues: CASSVRDQKRNEQFF.

The CDR3 sequence: CASIPPSGTSGSYEQYF. This chain connects TRBV10-2 to TRBJ2-7; TCRdb reports TRBD2, a call that lacks DNA to check it against. This CDR3 is 17 amino acids long. Germline V gene data show CDR1 as WSHSY and CDR2 as SAAADI.

V usage is TRBV28 and J usage is TRBJ1-5; the D call from TCRdb, TRBD1, cannot be confirmed without DNA. The length of the CDR3 is 16 residues. Germline values: CDR1 MDHEN, CDR2 SYDVKM. The CDR3 loop is CASSLLKQGRIQPQHF.

Here the CDR3 reads CASSLTWGAGGEAKNIQYF. The chain combines TRBV5-4 with TRBJ2-4; TCRdb outputs TRBD2, but without DNA this stays unchecked. This CDR3 comprises 19 residues. Germline loops: CDR1 SGHNT, CDR2 YYREEE (reference sequence).